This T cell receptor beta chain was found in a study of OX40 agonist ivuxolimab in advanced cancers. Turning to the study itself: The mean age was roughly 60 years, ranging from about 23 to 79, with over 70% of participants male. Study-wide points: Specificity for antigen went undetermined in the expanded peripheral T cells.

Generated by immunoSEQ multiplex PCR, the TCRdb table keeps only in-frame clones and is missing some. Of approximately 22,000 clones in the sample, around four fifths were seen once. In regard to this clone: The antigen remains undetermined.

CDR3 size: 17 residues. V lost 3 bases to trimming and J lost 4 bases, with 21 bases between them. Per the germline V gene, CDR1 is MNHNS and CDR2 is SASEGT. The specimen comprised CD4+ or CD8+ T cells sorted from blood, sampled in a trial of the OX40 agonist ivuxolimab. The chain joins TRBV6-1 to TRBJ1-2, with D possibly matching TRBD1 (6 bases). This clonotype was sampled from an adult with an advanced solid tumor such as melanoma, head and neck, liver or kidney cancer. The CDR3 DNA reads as TGTGCCAGCAGTGAGGCGAAACAGGGATCCCTCTCCTATGGCTACACCTTC. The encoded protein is CASSEAKQGSLSYGYTF.